Below, 11 T cell receptor beta chains from the same sample are listed, as sequenced in a study of blood T cell repertoires in COVID-19. Clones were read by immunoSEQ multiplex PCR, and TCRdb kept only the in-frame ones, dropping some. The sample has some 150,000 clones, more than 75% seen once. Source material: PBMCs or T cells enriched from blood (not recorded which). These receptors all come from a woman in her thirties with acute COVID-19.

The genes are TRBV27 and TRBJ2-1, with 8 bases identical to TRBD2. This CDR3 has 14 residues. Germline CDR1 reads MNHEY; CDR2 reads SMNVEV (reference sequence). V was pared by 5 bases and J by 5 bases, with 5 bases of the junction left unmatched. CDR3 protein: CASSLRTSHNEQFF. CDR3 nucleotides: TGTGCCAGCAGTCTCCGGACTAGCCACAATGAGCAGTTCTTC.

The V and J genes are TRBV5-5 and TRBJ2-7; tentative D call: TRBD2 (5 bases). This CDR3 comprises 16 residues. In germline, CDR1 is SGHKS, CDR2 YYEKEE (reference sequence). Trimming pared 3 bases from V and 2 bases from J, leaving 18 bases between. As DNA, the CDR3 is TGTGCCAGCAGCTCCACCTGGGCTTTGGGAGCCTACGAGCAGTACTTC. Translating gives CASSSTWALGAYEQYF.

For the CDR3, the DNA is TGTGCCAGCTCACCTGGGACAGCCATAGGTCACCTCCACTTT. Amino acids: CASSPGTAIGHLHF. The chain has TRBV18 and TRBJ1-6, with 7 bases matching TRBD1. Germline assignment: CDR1 KGHSH and CDR2 LQKENI. The length of the CDR3 is 14 residues. J was trimmed by 15 bases and V by 3 bases; bases with no gene match: 11.

The chain combines TRBV2 with TRBJ2-5, with 7 nucleotides matching TRBD1. CDR3 size: 12 residues. The V gene's germline CDR1 is SNHLY and CDR2 FYNNEI. CDR3: CTSRDRQETQYF. DNA of the CDR3: TGTACTTCTCGGGACAGACAAGAGACCCAGTACTTC.

This clone was seen only a few times. The chain has TRBV19 and TRBJ1-5; a weak D match, TRBD1 (6 bases). Germline lookup yields CDR1 LNHDA and CDR2 SQIVND (reference sequence). Trimming left V 8 bases short and J 0 bases short, with 11 bases between. The CDR3 sequence is 14 residues long. The CDR3 coding sequence is TGTGCCAGTCAGAGACAGGTTAGCAATCAGCCCCAGCATTTT. Translating gives CASQRQVSNQPQHF.

The CDR3 region is CASSLESQPQHF. CDR3 in DNA: TGTGCCAGCAGCTTAGAGAGCCAGCCCCAGCATTTT. The rearrangement links TRBV7-9 to TRBJ1-5; D gene unclear. The V and J ends lost 1 base and 7 bases respectively, with 5 bases between them. The length of the CDR3 is 12 residues. Germline assignment: CDR1 SEHNR and CDR2 FQNEAQ (reference sequence).

CDR3 in amino acids: CASSWGTGVQETQYF. In DNA, the CDR3 is TGTGCCAGCAGCTGGGGAACAGGGGTCCAAGAGACCCAGTACTTC. The V and J genes are TRBV7-9 and TRBJ2-5, with TRBD1 matching over 7 bases. There are 15 residues in the CDR3. Germline CDR1 SEHNR, CDR2 FQNEAQ (reference sequence). V was clipped by 4 bases and J by 1 base; unmatched bases: 6.

The genes are TRBV27 and TRBJ1-2; TRBD1 matches 9 bases. Germline CDR1 MNHEY, CDR2 SMNVEV (reference sequence). This CDR3 comprises 13 residues. The ends lost 6 bases at V and 6 bases at J; junction bases unmatched: 5. CDR3 loop: CASSLRTGDGYTF. CDR3 sequence (DNA): TGTGCCAGCAGCCTGAGGACAGGGGATGGCTACACCTTC.

This chain joins TRBV27 and TRBJ2-5; 9 bases match TRBD2. Unmatched junction bases numbered 12, after V lost 6 bases and J lost 1 base. Germline assignment: CDR1 MNHEY and CDR2 SMNVEV (reference sequence). There are 17 residues in the CDR3. CDR3 bases: TGTGCCAGCAGCATCAGGACGGCTAGCGGGATCCAAGAGACCCAGTACTTC. Its protein product is CASSIRTASGIQETQYF.

The gene calls are TRBV9 and TRBJ2-1; 14 bases match TRBD2. Trimming took 4 bases from V and 7 from J; bases not matched to a gene: 10. The CDR3 covers 17 residues. Germline V gene data show CDR1 as SGDLS and CDR2 as YYNGEE. CDR3 in amino acids: CASSRPGTSGRSNEQFF. For the CDR3, the DNA is TGTGCCAGCAGCCGTCCCGGGACTAGCGGGAGATCAAATGAGCAGTTCTTC.

This chain joins TRBV6-1 and TRBJ1-1; D unclear. The V end was cut by 3 bases, the J end by 3 bases, with 8 bases between. CDR1 MNHNS and CDR2 SASEGT come from the germline V gene. The CDR3 contains 13 residues. CDR3 protein: CASSESLYTEAFF. As DNA, the CDR3 is TGTGCCAGCAGTGAGTCCCTATACACTGAAGCTTTCTTT.